Included here is one T cell receptor beta chain sequence, with context. Its antigen is unknown. V was cut by 4 bases and J by 2 bases, with 9 bases left in between. The length of the CDR3 is 13 residues. In germline, CDR1 is ENHRY, CDR2 SYGVKD. This record comes from a study of T cells after yellow fever vaccination. Researchers made TCR cDNA using 5'RACE template switching, and this step added a universal primer site and UMIs. TCRdb re-analysed the 5' RACE reads in MiXCR, keeping a single row per CDR3 protein. The data show about 360,000 distinct CDR3 sequences, 6.2% seen once. Findings of the study overall: On re-exposure, the response was weaker but peaked faster, at day 5 versus 15. The appearance of a small share of clonotypes in both CD4 and CD8 compartments was observed.

Sequencing used PBMCs, obtained 5 days after the yellow fever booster vaccination. This chain connects TRBV10-3 to TRBJ2-7; either TRBD1 or TRBD2 may supply D (5 bases each). The origin of this receptor is a man under 40 who received the YFV17D yellow fever vaccine. CDR3 DNA: TGTGCCATCAGTGGAGGGGAAACCTACGAGCAGTACTTC. The encoded protein is CAISGGETYEQYF.